The 15 T cell receptor beta chains presented below share a single source sample, sequenced in a study of blood T cell repertoires in COVID-19. Using immunoSEQ multiplex PCR, the repertoire was profiled, and TCRdb retains in-frame clones only, with some absent. This table has under 60,000 clones, around four fifths appearing once. What was sequenced was peripheral blood. These receptors all stem from a man aged 30-40 years with COVID-19, enrolled during active disease.

The gene calls are TRBV4-1 and TRBJ1-5, with TRBD1 as a possible D gene (6 bases). Germline loops: CDR1 MGHRA, CDR2 YSYEKL. V was clipped by 5 bases and J by 4 bases, with 15 bases between them. The CDR3 contains 15 residues. The CDR3 is CASSSGGRTNQPQHF. The CDR3 DNA follows: TGCGCCAGCAGCTCTGGGGGCAGGACTAATCAGCCCCAGCATTTT.

This rearrangement joins TRBV10-2 to TRBJ2-5; 7 bases agree with TRBD1. The CDR3 loop spans 14 amino acids. The germline CDR1 and CDR2 sequences are WSHSY and SAAADI. V was pared by 6 bases and J by 2 bases, with 6 bases of the junction left unmatched. The CDR3 coding sequence is TGCGCCAGCAGCCGGGACAGCCTGCAAGAGACCCAGTACTTC. Translating it yields CASSRDSLQETQYF.

This chain connects TRBV27 to TRBJ1-2; D might be TRBD1 (5 bases). V was trimmed by 5 bases and J by 8 bases, leaving 9 bases between them. Germline CDR1 is MNHEY and CDR2 is SMNVEV (reference sequence). This CDR3 contains 11 residues. CDR3 DNA sequence: TGTGCCAGCAGTGGGGGGAGCGGCTACACCTTC. This encodes CASSGGSGYTF.

The chain carries TRBV25-1 and TRBJ2-7; 10 bases fit TRBD2. Germline V gives CDR1 MGHDK, CDR2 SYGVNS. The CDR3 length is 16 residues. The V and J ends lost 7 bases and 1 base, in that order; junction bases with no gene match: 10. The CDR3 loop reads CASTTGASGRSYEQYF. The CDR3 region has the DNA TGTGCCAGCACCACGGGGGCTAGCGGGAGATCCTACGAGCAGTACTTC.

The chain combines TRBV5-4 with TRBJ2-5, with TRBD1 matching over 10 bases. CDR1 SGHNT and CDR2 YYREEE come from the germline V gene (reference sequence). This CDR3 comprises 16 residues. V lost 4 bases to trimming and J lost 4 bases; unmatched junction nucleotides: 10. In DNA, the CDR3 is TGTGCCAGCAGCCCCGACAGGGGGCAAGCGCGAGAGACCCAGTACTTC. This translates into CASSPDRGQARETQYF.

This rearrangement joins TRBV28 to TRBJ2-7; 9 nucleotides align to TRBD1. The CDR3 length is 15 residues. Unmatched junction bases numbered 7, after V lost 5 bases and J lost 2 bases. In germline, CDR1 is MDHEN, CDR2 SYDVKM. In DNA form, the CDR3 reads TGTGCCAGCAGTCCCCGGGACAGGGCCACCTACGAGCAGTACTTC. This sequence encodes CASSPRDRATYEQYF.

This chain connects TRBV28 to TRBJ2-5; 8 bases align to TRBD2. CDR3 length: 13 residues. V was clipped by 8 bases and J by 2 bases; unmatched bases: 4. The germline V gene has CDR1 MDHEN and CDR2 SYDVKM. The DNA for the CDR3 is TGTGCCAGCGGCGGGGGGAGTCAAGAGACCCAGTACTTC. This sequence encodes CASGGGSQETQYF.

This chain connects TRBV19 to TRBJ1-5; D unclear. The V gene's germline CDR1 is LNHDA and CDR2 SQIVND (reference sequence). Trimming took off 9 bases at V and 0 bases at J, with 6 bases between the two ends. The CDR3 contains 12 residues. This CDR3 is CASQDSNQPQHF. DNA of the CDR3: TGTGCCAGCCAGGATAGCAATCAGCCCCAGCATTTT.

This rearrangement joins TRBV2 to TRBJ1-3; tentative D call: TRBD1 (5 bases). CDR3 length: 15 amino acids. Trimming stripped 7 bases from V and 3 bases from J, with 16 bases between. Germline loops: CDR1 SNHLY, CDR2 FYNNEI. For the CDR3, the DNA is TGTGCCAGCAAAGGCAAGGGGAAGGATGGAAACACCATATATTTT. Translated: CASKGKGKDGNTIYF.

CDR3 bases: TGTGCCAGCAGTATGGACAGGGGAATCGGTGGCTACACCTTC. This gives the protein CASSMDRGIGGYTF. The chain is built from TRBV27 and TRBJ1-2; 9 nucleotides agree with TRBD1. J was trimmed by 7 bases and V by 5 bases; bases with no gene match: 8. Germline V gene lookup returns CDR1 MNHEY and CDR2 SMNVEV (reference sequence). The CDR3 totals 14 residues.

This sequence joins TRBV28 and TRBJ1-2, with TRBD1 matching over 8 bases. The junction had 4 bases not matched to a gene; V was cut back by 5 bases and J by 5 bases. The CDR3 totals 13 residues. Germline V gene lookup returns CDR1 MDHEN and CDR2 SYDVKM. CDR3 sequence reads: CASSQDRVYGYTF. The CDR3 nucleotides read TGTGCCAGCAGTCAGGACAGGGTTTATGGCTACACCTTC.

This chain joins TRBV18 and TRBJ1-1, with D perhaps matching TRBD1 (5 bases). Germline values: CDR1 KGHSH, CDR2 LQKENI. This CDR3 comprises 12 residues. V gave up 0 bases and J gave up 10 bases, with 9 bases separating them. The CDR3 here is CASSPPGEGAFF. The CDR3, as DNA: TGTGCCAGCTCACCACCGGGGGAGGGAGCTTTCTTT. The variable domain in full, with the rest retrieved from reference TRBV18 and TRBJ1-1, is NAGVMQNPRHLVRRRGQEARLRCSPMKGHSHVYWYRQLPEEGLKFMVYLQKENIIDESGMPKERFSAEFPKEGPSILRIQQVVRGDSAAYFCASSPPGEGAFFGQGTRLTVV.

The V and J genes are TRBV29-1 and TRBJ1-2; D remains ambiguous. V lost 8 bases, J lost 3 bases, and 10 bases lay in between. CDR1 SQVTM and CDR2 ANQGSEA come from the germline V gene. The CDR3 extends over 11 amino acids. CDR3 nucleotide sequence: TGCAGCTCGAGGGAGGACTATGGCTACACCTTC. It is translated as CSSREDYGYTF.

As to this clone: Sequence at one end of the junction differs from germline and may be a read error. V usage is TRBV14 and J usage is TRBJ2-1; 11 bases are a match to TRBD2. The CDR3 loop spans 18 amino acids. Germline lookup yields CDR1 SGHDN and CDR2 FVKESK. CDR3 region: CASGHGGKGLAGYNEQFF. CDR3 sequence (DNA): TGTGCCAGCGGCCACGGCGGCAAAGGACTAGCGGGTTACAATGAGCAGTTCTTC.

This clone showed up just once. The chain joins TRBV5-5 to TRBJ1-2; 12 nucleotides match TRBD1. The V gene end was trimmed by 4 bases and the J gene end by 5 bases; junction bases not matched to a gene: 6. The germline gives CDR1 SGHKS, CDR2 YYEKEE (reference sequence). The CDR3 is 15 amino acids. The CDR3 DNA sequence: TGTGCCAGCAGCGAGGGACAGGGGGCTCATTATGGCTACACCTTC. Its translation: CASSEGQGAHYGYTF. Variable domain in full (rest from reference TRBV5-5 and TRBJ1-2): DAGVTQSPTHLIKTRGQQVTLRCSPISGHKSVSWYQQVLGQGPQFIFQYYEKEERGRGNFPDRFSARQFPNYSSELNVNALLLGDSALYLCASSEGQGAHYGYTFGSGTRLTVV.